This is a list of T cell receptor beta chains from one sample in a study of blood T cell repertoires in COVID-19. Only in-frame clones appear in the TCRdb table, and some are missing; sequencing was by immunoSEQ multiplex PCR. Of 360,000 or so clones listed, roughly 91% are singletons. Specimen: PBMCs or T cells enriched from blood (not recorded which). The receptors shown here come from a woman aged 30 to 39 who had recovered from COVID-19. Each CDR3 is given without its conserved first and last residue. Each record gives: CDR3 protein, J gene, V gene, CDR3 length.

ASSSWTSGSYEQY | TRBJ2-7 | TRBV27 | 13
ASSSSVGQGNTEAF | TRBJ1-1 | TRBV7-2 | 14
ASSMDSYGYT | TRBJ1-2 | TRBV5-1 | 10
ASSKFRQAPSSYNEQF | TRBJ2-1 | TRBV21-1 | 16
ASSSGTGVGEQY | TRBJ2-7 | TRBV7-8 | 12
ASSLTREQGGFYEQY | TRBJ2-7 | TRBV14 | 15
ASSHTLAQETQY | TRBJ2-5 | TRBV5-6 | 12
ASSPLGGAHGYT | TRBJ1-2 | TRBV7-9 | 12
ASQLVADTGELF | TRBJ2-2 | TRBV18 | 12
ASSRTTFFTDTQY | TRBJ2-3 | TRBV5-6 | 13
ASNQGAAYEQY | TRBJ2-7 | TRBV6-5 | 11
ASSLLRAYEQY | TRBJ2-7 | TRBV28 | 11
ASSYRHNNEKLF | TRBJ1-4 | TRBV6-5 | 12
ASSYSPGLGNIQY | TRBJ2-4 | TRBV6-5 | 13
ASSLTGQGEEKLF | TRBJ1-4 | TRBV5-4 | 13
ASSFRQQGFYGYT | TRBJ1-2 | TRBV11-2 | 13
ASSQVDSSYEQY | TRBJ2-7 | TRBV4-3 | 12
ASSWGQNPGEKLF | TRBJ1-4 | TRBV6-7 | 13
ASSLGQNSPLH | TRBJ1-6 | TRBV7-6 | 11